Shown below are 26 T cell receptor beta chains from a single sample sequenced in a study of cytomegalovirus exposure and HLA in healthy donors. 60 Vbeta and 13 Jbeta primers were used in PCR. Sequencing used immunoSEQ multiplex PCR; TCRdb keeps in-frame clones, though not all of them. Among roughly 190,000 clones, around two thirds were seen once, and the ten largest hold around 3%. The specimen sequenced was PBMCs. The receptors shown here come from a man aged 35 to 55 in good health and CMV-seronegative.

This clone occurred a few times. The genes are TRBV29-1 and TRBJ1-1; 9 bases are a match to TRBD1. V was clipped by 7 bases and J by 4 bases; unmatched bases: 4. Germline V gene sequence: CDR1 SQVTM, CDR2 ANQGSEA. This CDR3 spans 12 amino acids. Written as DNA, the CDR3 is TGCAGCGCGGACAGGGGCAGCACTGAAGCTTTCTTT. It translates to CSADRGSTEAFF.

This clone was observed a handful of times. The chain has TRBV6-6 and TRBJ2-1; TRBD2 aligns across 8 bases. This CDR3 contains 15 residues. In germline, CDR1 is MNHNY, CDR2 SVGAGI (reference sequence). The J segment lost 4 bases and the V segment lost 6 bases, leaving 8 bases of the junction unmatched. CDR3 bases: TGTGCCAGCAGAACTAGCGGAACCGATTACAATGAGCAGTTCTTC. Encoded protein: CASRTSGTDYNEQFF.

The CDR3 DNA reads TGCGCCAGCAGCTTGGACTCTAGCGGGAGCTACGAGCAGTACTTC. It encodes CASSLDSSGSYEQYF. This rearrangement joins TRBV5-1 to TRBJ2-5; TRBD2 agrees at 10 bases. The J call is uncertain, as TRBJ2-7 better fits the DNA end. Germline-derived CDR1 and CDR2 are SGHRS and YFSETQ. This CDR3 is 15 amino acids long.

The V and J genes are TRBV5-1 and TRBJ2-4, with 8 bases lining up with TRBD1. After removal of 4 bases from V and 4 bases from J, the junction contained 4 bases not matched to a gene. This CDR3 region has 14 residues. The V gene's germline CDR1 is SGHRS and CDR2 YFSETQ. CDR3: CASSTDRVKNIQYF. In nucleotides, the CDR3 is TGCGCCAGCAGCACGGACAGGGTTAAAAACATTCAGTACTTC.

This clone was detected a few times. The chain uses TRBV6-6 and TRBJ2-6, with 7 bases lining up with TRBD1. The CDR3 is 15 amino acids. Losses at the gene ends were 5 bases for V and 0 bases for J; bases not matched to a gene: 1. In germline, CDR1 is MNHNY, CDR2 SVGAGI (reference sequence). This CDR3 is CASSGTASGANVLTF. The CDR3, as DNA: TGTGCCAGCAGTGGGACAGCCTCTGGGGCCAACGTCCTGACTTTC.

The chain employs TRBV28 and TRBJ2-1; 7 bases map to TRBD2. V was clipped by 6 bases and J by 0 bases; unmatched bases: 8. The CDR3 is 16 residues long. CDR1 MDHEN and CDR2 SYDVKM come from the germline V gene. As DNA, the CDR3 is TGTGCCAGCAGCCCACATACGGGGGGCTCCTACAATGAGCAGTTCTTC. This gives the protein CASSPHTGGSYNEQFF. The variable domain in full, with the rest retrieved from reference TRBV28 and TRBJ2-1, is DVKVTQSSRYLVKRTGEKVFLECVQDMDHENMFWYRQDPGLGLRLIYFSYDVKMKEKGDIPEGYSVSREKKERFSLILESASTNQTSMYLCASSPHTGGSYNEQFFGPGTRLTVL.

Only a few counts were recorded for this clone. Here the CDR3 DNA reads TGTGCCAGCAGTGATGCCCTAGCGGGGGGGCCAGAGACCCAGTACTTC. It codes for CASSDALAGGPETQYF. This rearrangement joins TRBV25-1 to TRBJ2-5; TRBD2 agrees at 12 bases. Losses at the gene ends were 3 bases for V and 4 bases for J; bases not matched to a gene: 6. The length of the CDR3 is 16 residues. The V gene's germline CDR1 is MGHDK and CDR2 SYGVNS. The variable domain in full, with the rest retrieved from reference TRBV25-1 and TRBJ2-5, is EADIYQTPRYLVIGTGKKITLECSQTMGHDKMYWYQQDPGMELHLIHYSYGVNSTEKGDLSSESTVSRIRTEHFPLTLESARPSHTSQYLCASSDALAGGPETQYFGPGTRLLVL.

This clone was detected only a few times. This chain connects TRBV11-2 to TRBJ2-5; no clear D gene. V gave up 5 bases and J gave up 0 bases, with 4 bases separating them. Germline V gives CDR1 SGHAT, CDR2 FQNNGV. This CDR3 comprises 12 residues. CDR3 residues: CASSQNQETQYF. Written as DNA, the CDR3 is TGTGCCAGCAGCCAGAACCAAGAGACCCAGTACTTC. The whole variable domain, filled in from reference TRBV11-2 and TRBJ2-5, reads EAGVAQSPRYKIIEKRQSVAFWCNPISGHATLYWYQQILGQGPKLLIQFQNNGVVDDSQLPKDRFSAERLKGVDSTLKIQPAKLEDSAVYLCASSQNQETQYFGPGTRLLVL.

In its sample, this clone was seen once. This chain links TRBV5-1 with TRBJ2-7, with TRBD1 matching over 7 bases. J gave up 5 bases and V 1 base, and 6 bases lay outside the gene matches. The CDR3 contains 14 residues. Germline V gene lookup returns CDR1 SGHRS and CDR2 YFSETQ. As DNA, the CDR3 is TGCGCCAGCAGCTTGCCCGGGACAGCTGACGAGCAGTACTTC. It translates to CASSLPGTADEQYF.

The chain employs TRBV6-4 and TRBJ2-3; no definite D call. Germline CDR1 MRHNA, CDR2 SNTAGT. The CDR3 spans 12 residues. V lost 7 bases and J 0 bases, leaving 5 bases between the germline ends. CDR3 nucleotides: TGTGCCAGCAAGACTAGCACAGATACGCAGTATTTT. It specifies CASKTSTDTQYF.

There are a few counts of this clone. The genes are TRBV5-1 and TRBJ2-5, with 8 bases matching TRBD2. CDR3 size: 14 residues. V was pared by 5 bases and J by 5 bases, with 8 bases of the junction left unmatched. The germline gives CDR1 SGHRS, CDR2 YFSETQ. CDR3: CASSTGGSGETQYF. Here the CDR3 DNA reads TGCGCCAGCAGTACGGGGGGGAGTGGTGAGACCCAGTACTTC.

The chain carries TRBV27 and TRBJ2-7, with D possibly TRBD1 on 6 matching bases. V was cut by 6 bases and J by 5 bases, with 8 bases left in between. The germline CDR1 and CDR2 sequences are MNHEY and SMNVEV (reference sequence). This CDR3 has 11 amino acids. The CDR3 spells CASRGGNEQYF. In DNA form, the CDR3 reads TGTGCCAGCAGAGGGGGAAACGAGCAGTACTTC.

Only a few counts were recorded for this clone. The chain links TRBV7-9 to TRBJ2-2, with D perhaps matching TRBD2 (6 bases). The germline V gene has CDR1 SEHNR and CDR2 FQNEAQ (reference sequence). V was cut by 6 bases and J by 6 bases, with 14 bases left in between. The CDR3 loop spans 14 amino acids. The CDR3 here is CASSFTSGAGELFF. As DNA, the CDR3 is TGTGCCAGCAGTTTTACGTCGGGGGCCGGGGAGCTGTTTTTT.

This clone showed up just a few times. The genes are TRBV6-5 and TRBJ2-7; 10 bases align to TRBD1. CDR1 and CDR2 from the germline V gene are MNHEY and SVGAGI. Trimming took 5 bases from V and 3 from J; bases not matched to a gene: 7. The length of the CDR3 is 15 residues. The CDR3: CASSNAGTGVYEQYF. In DNA, the CDR3 is TGTGCCAGCAGTAACGCCGGGACAGGGGTCTACGAGCAGTACTTC.

This clone turned up a few times. The chain recombines TRBV5-4 with TRBJ2-7; 8 nucleotides align to TRBD2. The CDR3 covers 14 residues. Germline assignment: CDR1 SGHNT and CDR2 YYREEE (reference sequence). V lost 4 bases to trimming and J lost 2 bases; unmatched junction nucleotides: 5. CDR3 sequence reads: CASSIAGLAYEQYF. The CDR3 DNA is TGTGCCAGCAGCATAGCGGGACTGGCCTACGAGCAGTACTTC. The full variable domain, its missing parts supplied by reference TRBV5-4 and TRBJ2-7, is ETGVTQSPTHLIKTRGQQVTLRCSSQSGHNTVSWYQQALGQGPQFIFQYYREEENGRGNFPPRFSGLQFPNYSSELNVNALELDDSALYLCASSIAGLAYEQYFGPGTRLTVT.

The chain recombines TRBV30 with TRBJ1-2, with 7 bases fitting TRBD1. The germline CDR1 and CDR2 sequences are GTSNPN and SVGIG (reference sequence). The trim removed 3 bases at V and 3 bases at J, leaving 4 bases unmatched. This CDR3 has 13 amino acids. Here the CDR3 DNA reads TGTGCCTGGAGGACAGGGTGGTACTATGGCTACACCTTC. This codes for CAWRTGWYYGYTF.

The chain carries TRBV14 and TRBJ1-4; the D is unclear. The CDR3 loop spans 15 amino acids. Germline assignment: CDR1 SGHDN and CDR2 FVKESK. Trimming shortened V by 4 bases and J by 8 bases, and 17 bases separated the two germline ends. CDR3 in amino acids: CASSPARTVSEKLFF. The CDR3, as DNA: TGTGCCAGCAGCCCTGCCAGGACTGTGTCGGAAAAACTGTTTTTT.

This clone was seen more than once but under ten times. V and J are TRBV5-1 and TRBJ1-1; D ambiguous. This CDR3 spans 15 amino acids. Germline CDR1 is SGHRS and CDR2 is YFSETQ. V shed 6 bases and J shed 2 bases, with 17 bases lying between them. The CDR3 DNA reads TGCGCCAGCACCAAGAGACACGGCTCAAACACTGAAGCTTTCTTT. Its translation is CASTKRHGSNTEAFF.

J is TRBJ2-5 and V is TRBV6-1, with D possibly TRBD1 on 6 matching bases. Germline CDR1 and CDR2: MNHNS and SASEGT. The CDR3 consists of 14 residues. V lost 6 bases to trimming and J lost 5 bases, with 16 bases between them. CDR3 DNA: TGTGCCAGCAGCGATCCCCCAGGGGTTGAGACCCAGTACTTC. As protein: CASSDPPGVETQYF.

The table lists this clone with a count of one. The chain uses TRBV7-8 and TRBJ2-7; D is uncertain. The CDR3 is 11 residues long. Trimming cost V 4 bases and J 4 bases, with 5 bases left between them. Germline assignment: CDR1 SGHVS and CDR2 FQNEAQ. The chain's CDR3 is CASSSKYEQYF. CDR3 nucleotide sequence: TGTGCCAGCAGCTCTAAGTACGAGCAGTACTTC.

The chain combines TRBV7-2 with TRBJ2-5, with 9 bases lining up with TRBD2. The trim removed 5 bases at V and 2 bases at J, leaving 6 bases unmatched. The CDR3 spans 15 residues. Germline V gives CDR1 SGHTA, CDR2 FQGNSA. The CDR3 nucleotides read TGTGCCAGCAGCCTCGGGACTAGCAGACAAGAGACCCAGTACTTC. This translates into CASSLGTSRQETQYF.

The chain links TRBV5-1 to TRBJ2-2; 7 bases fit TRBD1. The V and J ends lost 0 bases and 5 bases, in that order; junction bases with no gene match: 4. The CDR3 totals 15 residues. Germline V lookup: CDR1 SGHRS, CDR2 YFSETQ. The CDR3 DNA reads as TGCGCCAGCAGCTTGGAGGGGGCTTCGACCGGGGAGCTGTTTTTT. This translates into CASSLEGASTGELFF.

The rearrangement uses TRBV4-2 and TRBJ1-1; maybe TRBD1 (6 bases). V dropped 0 bases and J dropped 1 base, with 15 bases sitting between them. The CDR3 is made up of 17 amino acids. Germline V gene data show CDR1 as LGHNA and CDR2 as YNFKEQ. CDR3 protein: CASSQDGGRGENTEAFF. The CDR3 bases are TGTGCCAGCAGCCAAGATGGGGGCAGAGGCGAGAACACTGAAGCTTTCTTT.

The rearrangement joins TRBV20-1 to TRBJ1-2; no firm D call. The CDR3 has 11 residues. Trimming took off 3 bases at V and 4 bases at J, with 6 bases between the two ends. Germline lookup yields CDR1 DFQATT and CDR2 SNEGSKA (reference sequence). CDR3 sequence reads: CSARSSYGYTF. The CDR3 DNA reads TGCAGTGCTAGGTCCAGCTATGGCTACACCTTC.

The genes are TRBV5-5 and TRBJ2-2, with D perhaps TRBD2 (7 bases). Germline loops: CDR1 SGHKS, CDR2 YYEKEE (reference sequence). This CDR3 region has 13 residues. V was shortened by 7 bases and J by 7 bases, with 14 bases between the two germline ends. This CDR3 reads CASFRGADGELFF. The CDR3 DNA sequence: TGTGCCAGCTTCCGGGGGGCGGACGGGGAGCTGTTTTTT.

The J gene is TRBJ2-5, the V gene TRBV27, with D possibly TRBD2 on 6 matching bases. The CDR3 contains 15 residues. The V gene's germline CDR1 is MNHEY and CDR2 SMNVEV (reference sequence). Trimming left V 5 bases short and J 2 bases short, with 15 bases between. Here the CDR3 DNA reads TGTGCCAGCAGTCAGGACGTCGGAGGGCAAGAGACCCAGTACTTC. Translated: CASSQDVGGQETQYF.